The sequence of this T cell receptor beta chain was determined in a study of T cell repertoires in cytomegalovirus infection. The wider study: Public TCR beta signatures indicated both CMV infection and matching HLA type. The study, taken as a whole, reports: The response measured ex vivo was dominated by TCR beta clonotypes (HLA-C-restricted and CMV-specific).

CDR3 size: 15 residues. V dropped 6 bases and J dropped 3 bases, with 15 bases sitting between them. Looked up from germline, CDR1 is MNHEY and CDR2 is SVGEGT. This clonotype has only a few counts. Its cognate antigen is unknown. MiXCR was run by TCRdb on the reads, yielding one entry per CDR3 protein. The sample has some 600,000 distinct CDR3 sequences, roughly 26% seen once. The V gene is TRBV6-2 or TRBV6-3, the J gene TRBJ1-5, with D possibly TRBD1 on 6 matching bases. The sequence came from a human donor in good health (CMV status not recorded). Some clones in this sample may be carry-over from other donors' samples. The sequencing sample was made of CD8+ T cells from PBMCs. In DNA, the CDR3 is TGTGCCAGCAGCATCGGGGGGGGCTCCAATCAGCCCCAGCATTTT. Translation: CASSIGGGSNQPQHF.